These 10 T cell receptor beta chains share one sample of origin, sequenced in a study of cytomegalovirus exposure and HLA in healthy donors (dated by TCRdb to 2015 to 2018). Libraries came from the immunoSEQ multiplex PCR assay. The multiplex PCR relied on a mix of 60 forward primers for TCR Vbeta segments and 13 reverse primers for TCR Jbeta segments. Not all clones reach the TCRdb copy of this immuneACCESS table, which keeps in-frame sequences only. Checked studies attribute under half of the gap to unresolved V genes and leave the rest unexplained. This sample lists about 160,000 clones; roughly 84% were detected once. In total, the top ten clones hold 0.35% to 0.4% of the sample. Sequencing was performed on PBMCs. These receptors were taken from a boy aged 2 to 10 in good health and CMV-seronegative.

This clone was seen only once. The chain uses TRBV10-3 and TRBJ2-1; possible D gene TRBD2, 5 bases. This CDR3 contains 13 residues. V was pared by 0 bases and J by 6 bases, with 6 bases between. Germline CDR1 ENHRY, CDR2 SYGVKD. The DNA of the CDR3 is TGTGCCATCAGTGAGTCTAGCGTCAATGAGCAGTTCTTC. Translating it yields CAISESSVNEQFF.

The J gene is TRBJ2-2, the V gene TRBV29-1; D gene ambiguous. Germline V CDR1 and CDR2: SQVTM, ANQGSEA. The CDR3 contains 16 residues. The V end was cut by 0 bases, the J end by 1 base, with 12 bases between. CDR3 nucleotide sequence: TGCAGCGTTGAAGATGCGACGCTAGGGAACACCGGGGAGCTGTTTTTT. Translation: CSVEDATLGNTGELFF.

The chain links TRBV6-5 to TRBJ2-5; perhaps TRBD1 as D (6 bases). Trimming took 2 bases from V and 1 from J, leaving 11 bases between them. The germline V gene encodes CDR1 MNHEY and CDR2 SVGAGI. This CDR3 has 15 residues. The CDR3: CASSYGPGAQETQYF. Here the CDR3 DNA reads TGTGCCAGCAGTTACGGCCCAGGGGCCCAAGAGACCCAGTACTTC.

This clone appeared a single time. V gene TRBV2 combines with J gene TRBJ1-1; the D gene is possibly TRBD1 (6 bases). The V and J ends lost 10 bases and 1 base respectively, with 19 bases between them. The length of the CDR3 is 15 residues. CDR1 is SNHLY and CDR2 is FYNNEI in the germline V gene. CDR3 amino acids: CATQPGQNRNTEAFF. The DNA of the CDR3 is TGTGCCACCCAGCCTGGACAGAATCGGAACACTGAAGCTTTCTTT. The full variable domain, in which reference TRBV2 and TRBJ1-1 provide the parts outside the CDR3, is EPEVTQTPSHQVTQMGQEVILRCVPISNHLYFYWYRQILGQKVEFLVSFYNNEISEKSEIFDDQFSVERPDGSNFTLKIRSTKLEDSAMYFCATQPGQNRNTEAFFGQGTRLTVV.

This rearrangement joins TRBV5-4 to TRBJ2-7; 9 nucleotides align to TRBD1. Germline V gives CDR1 SGHNT, CDR2 YYREEE (reference sequence). Losses at the gene ends were 0 bases for V and 3 bases for J; bases not matched to a gene: 4. The CDR3 length is 15 residues. CDR3 sequence: CASSLVEDRGYEQYF. The CDR3 DNA follows: TGTGCCAGCAGCTTGGTGGAGGACAGGGGCTACGAGCAGTACTTC.

The V gene is TRBV7-8, the J gene TRBJ2-5; the match to TRBD2 covers 8 bases. Trimming removed 3 bases from V and 5 bases from J; junction bases left unmatched: 5. The germline gives CDR1 SGHVS, CDR2 FQNEAQ. This CDR3 region has 14 residues. The chain's CDR3 is CASSFGRAGETQYF. The CDR3 coding sequence is TGTGCCAGCAGCTTCGGGAGGGCGGGGGAGACCCAGTACTTC.

The chain combines TRBV10-3 with TRBJ2-5; possible D gene TRBD2, 5 bases. The J call may be incorrect, as the DNA end agrees better with TRBJ2-7. Germline loops: CDR1 ENHRY, CDR2 SYGVKD. The CDR3 extends over 14 amino acids. The CDR3 DNA reads TGTGCCATCAGTGAGCCCGGCGAGGGCGGCGAGCAGTACTTC. Translated: CAISEPGEGGEQYF.

CDR3 amino acids: CASSSGTGLNYGYTF. CDR3 nucleotide sequence: TGTGCCAGCAGCTCGGGGACAGGGCTAAACTATGGCTACACCTTC. This chain uses TRBV13 with TRBJ1-2, with 9 positions matching TRBD1. V dropped 4 bases and J dropped 2; count of bases not matched to a gene: 5. Germline CDR1 reads PRHDT; CDR2 reads FYEKMQ (reference sequence). There are 15 residues in the CDR3.

The J gene is TRBJ1-2, the V gene TRBV28, with TRBD1 matching 7 bases. This CDR3 region has 14 residues. Looked up from germline, CDR1 is MDHEN and CDR2 is SYDVKM. J was trimmed by 8 bases and V by 6 bases; bases with no gene match: 12. CDR3 bases: TGTGCCAGCAGGTTAGGGGCCGACAGGGTGGGCTACACCTTC. It yields the protein CASRLGADRVGYTF.

Only a few counts were recorded for this clone. The rearrangement uses TRBV19 and TRBJ1-2; possible D gene TRBD1, 5 bases. V dropped 2 bases and J dropped 2 bases, with 12 bases sitting between them. The CDR3 extends over 15 amino acids. CDR1 is LNHDA and CDR2 is SQIVND in the germline V gene (reference sequence). The CDR3 protein is CASSILPGRNYGYTF. The CDR3 DNA is TGTGCCAGTAGTATATTACCAGGGCGGAACTATGGCTACACCTTC.